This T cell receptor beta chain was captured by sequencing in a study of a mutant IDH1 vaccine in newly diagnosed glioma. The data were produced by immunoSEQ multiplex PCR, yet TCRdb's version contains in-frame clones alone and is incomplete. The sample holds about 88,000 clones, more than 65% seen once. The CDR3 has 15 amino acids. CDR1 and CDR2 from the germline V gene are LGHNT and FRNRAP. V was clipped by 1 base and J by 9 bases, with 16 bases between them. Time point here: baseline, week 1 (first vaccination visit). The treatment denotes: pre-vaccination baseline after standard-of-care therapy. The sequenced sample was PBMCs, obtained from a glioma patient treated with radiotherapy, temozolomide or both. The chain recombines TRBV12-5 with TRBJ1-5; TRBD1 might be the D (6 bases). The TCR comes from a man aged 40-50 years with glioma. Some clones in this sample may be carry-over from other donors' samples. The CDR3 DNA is TGTGCTAGTGGTTTGGGCCACGGGGACAAATGGCCCCAGCATTTT. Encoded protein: CASGLGHGDKWPQHF.